This T cell receptor beta chain was recorded in a study of T-cell memory formation after mild COVID-19. A single record per CDR3 protein comes from TCRdb applying MiXCR to the 5' RACE reads. The profile covers 45,000 to 65,000 distinct CDR3 sequences, with 9.3% appearing a single time and approximately 12% taken by the ten largest. V lost 3 bases and J lost 2, with 9 bases in between. Germline V lookup: CDR1 SEHNR, CDR2 FQNEAQ (reference sequence). The CDR3 contains 14 residues. This clonotype appeared many times. This sequence joins TRBV7-9 and TRBJ2-3; no clear D gene. Sequencing was carried out using PBMCs or a T cell subset sorted from them (not recorded which). The sequence was obtained from an adult woman who had mild COVID-19 (a few samples of this study predate the infection). Cell type and time point are not known. The CDR3 sequence: CASSFPSNTDTQYF. CDR3 sequence (DNA): TGTGCCAGCAGCTTTCCCTCAAACACAGATACGCAGTATTTT.